This is a list of T cell receptor beta chains from one sample in a study of OX40 agonist ivuxolimab in advanced cancers. Sequenced by immunoSEQ multiplex PCR; TCRdb stores in-frame clones only, minus some. The sample lists 55,000 to 75,000 clones; approximately 90% were seen once. The sample in question was CD4+ or CD8+ T cells sorted from blood, obtained in a trial of the OX40 agonist ivuxolimab. The origin of the receptors is an adult with an advanced solid tumor such as melanoma, head and neck, liver or kidney cancer. The CDR3 runs from the conserved cysteine through the conserved F or W. Each record gives: J gene, V gene, D gene, clone size, CDR3 DNA, CDR3 protein. D genes are given only for firm matches. Size is omitted from some rows. Given values are once, few, many or a class for expanded clones.

>TRBJ2-3|TRBV2|-|-
TGTGCCAGCAAACGGGAGAGGTCAGATACGCAGTATTTT
CASKRERSDTQYF
>TRBJ2-2|TRBV7-3|-|-
TGTGCCAGCAGCAATCAACAGGGAGACACCGGGGAGCTGTTTTTT
CASSNQQGDTGELFF
>TRBJ2-2|TRBV5-4|-|once
TGTGCCAGCAGCTCTCGGGGGGCGGCGAACACCGGGGAGCTGTTTTTT
CASSSRGAANTGELFF
>TRBJ2-5|TRBV5-6|TRBD2|-
TGTGCCAGCAGCTCCCTGACTAGCGGGGGGAGGGGCGAGACCCAGTACTTC
CASSSLTSGGRGETQYF
>TRBJ2-1|TRBV7-8|-|-
TGTGCCAGCAGCTTAGAGGAGGGCAATGAGCAGTTCTTC
CASSLEEGNEQFF
>TRBJ2-2|TRBV30|-|-
TGTGCCTCTATTAGCGTCCGGGAGCTGTTTTTT
CASISVRELFF
>TRBJ2-3|TRBV6-6|-|-
TGTGCCAGCAGTTACTCGATGCGGGGTACAGATACGCAGTATTTT
CASSYSMRGTDTQYF
>TRBJ1-3|TRBV5-5|TRBD1|-
TGTGCCAGCAGCTTCAGTCTATTCCGACAGGGGGGAAACACCATATATTTT
CASSFSLFRQGGNTIYF
>TRBJ1-1|TRBV2|TRBD1|-
TGTGCCAGCACAACAGGGGTCACTGAAGCTTTCTTT
CASTTGVTEAFF
>TRBJ2-7|TRBV15|-|-
TGTGCCACCGGCCGGCCGGGAAGGTCCTACGAGCAGTACTTC
CATGRPGRSYEQYF
>TRBJ2-2|TRBV4-2|TRBD2|once
TGTGCCAGCAGCCAGGGACTAGCGGGTGACACCGGGGAGCTGTTTTTT
CASSQGLAGDTGELFF
>TRBJ2-3|TRBV6-5|-|-
TGTGCCAGCAGTTACTCTAAAGGGCAGACCACAGATACGCAGTATTTT
CASSYSKGQTTDTQYF
>TRBJ2-4|TRBV27|TRBD2|-
TGTGCCAGCAGCCGGACTAGCGGGAGGGCCAGAAACATTCAGTACTTC
CASSRTSGRARNIQYF
>TRBJ2-5|TRBV10-3|-|-
TGTGCCATCAAGGACGGTCAAGAGACCCAGTACTTC
CAIKDGQETQYF
>TRBJ2-5|TRBV5-1|TRBD2|-
TGCGCCAGCAGCTTGGGATCTAGCGGGAGTCGGGAGACCCAGTACTTC
CASSLGSSGSRETQYF
>TRBJ2-7|TRBV21-1|-|-
TGTGCCAGCCGCGTGGGGAGGGGCGGGACAGGGTGCGGCGAGCAGTACTTC
CASRVGRGGTGCGEQYF